Listed below are T cell receptor beta chains from one sample, sequenced in a study of T cell responses to AZD1222 COVID-19 vaccine. Data came from immunoSEQ multiplex PCR; TCRdb stores just in-frame clones and leaves some out. The sample carries fewer than 150,000 clones, just over 85% recorded once. Specimen: peripheral blood, collected on day 0 of AZD1222 vaccination. The receptors stem from an adult in good health. CDR3s include the opening cysteine and the closing phenylalanine or tryptophan. The D gene is left open where the match is weak. A clone size is listed for some rows: how often the clone was seen (once, few, many), or a class if it is expanded.

D gene: TRBD1
clone size: .
V gene: TRBV28
J gene: TRBJ2-2
CDR3 protein: CASSFTTGTGVNTGELFF
CDR3 DNA: TGTGCCAGCAGTTTCACAACCGGGACAGGGGTGAACACCGGGGAGCTGTTTTTT

D gene: .
clone size: .
V gene: TRBV7-9
J gene: TRBJ2-3
CDR3 protein: CASSSTYTDTQYF
CDR3 DNA: TGTGCCAGCAGCTCGACCTACACAGATACGCAGTATTTT

D gene: .
clone size: few
V gene: TRBV6-2/TRBV6-3
J gene: TRBJ1-2
CDR3 protein: CASSYSDYGYTF
CDR3 DNA: TGTGCCAGCAGTTACTCCGACTATGGCTACACCTTC

D gene: TRBD1
clone size: few
V gene: TRBV19
J gene: TRBJ1-2
CDR3 protein: CATLPGTGAWVGYGYTF
CDR3 DNA: TGTGCCACCCTACCCGGGACAGGGGCCTGGGTTGGCTATGGCTACACCTTC

D gene: .
clone size: .
V gene: TRBV4-3
J gene: TRBJ2-7
CDR3 protein: CASSQVSSRAYEQYF
CDR3 DNA: TGCGCCAGCAGCCAAGTTTCGAGCCGGGCCTACGAGCAGTACTTC

D gene: .
clone size: .
V gene: TRBV5-1
J gene: TRBJ1-6
CDR3 protein: CASSLGGSSYNSPLHF
CDR3 DNA: TGCGCCAGCAGCTTGGGCGGCAGCTCCTATAATTCACCCCTCCACTTT

D gene: TRBD2
clone size: .
V gene: TRBV4-3
J gene: TRBJ2-7
CDR3 protein: CASSQAGGPGEQYF
CDR3 DNA: TGCGCCAGCAGCCAAGCGGGAGGGCCCGGCGAGCAGTACTTC

D gene: TRBD1
clone size: .
V gene: TRBV4-2
J gene: TRBJ1-6
CDR3 protein: CASSQGQGGNSPLHF
CDR3 DNA: TGTGCCAGCAGCCAAGGGCAGGGGGGAAATTCACCCCTCCACTTT

D gene: .
clone size: few
V gene: TRBV21-1
J gene: TRBJ2-3
CDR3 protein: CASSPQGVAGLTSPTDTQYF
CDR3 DNA: TGTGCCAGCAGCCCCCAGGGAGTAGCGGGACTTACTTCCCCCACAGATACGCAGTATTTT

D gene: TRBD2
clone size: .
V gene: TRBV9
J gene: TRBJ2-7
CDR3 protein: CASSPTPGTSGRGSYEQYF
CDR3 DNA: TGTGCCAGCAGCCCGACCCCCGGGACTAGCGGGAGAGGCTCCTACGAGCAGTACTTC